Presented here are 27 T cell receptor beta chains from one specimen sequenced in a study of somatic mutations in cytotoxic T cells in rheumatoid arthritis. Clones were sequenced by immunoSEQ multiplex PCR, and TCRdb holds only the in-frame ones, with some missing. This sample has roughly 3,900 clones, with 80% to 95% found just once. The sample was CD8+ T cells sorted from blood. The receptors originated from a woman aged 55-69 years with rheumatoid arthritis.

This chain joins TRBV6-1 and TRBJ1-1; the D is unclear. Trimming pared 5 bases from V and 3 bases from J, leaving 10 bases between. The CDR3 totals 13 residues. In germline, CDR1 is MNHNS, CDR2 SASEGT. The CDR3 region is CASSKRTYTEAFF. DNA for the CDR3: TGTGCCAGCAGTAAGAGAACGTACACTGAAGCTTTCTTT.

The chain employs TRBV28 and TRBJ2-2, with 9 bases that match TRBD1. There are 18 residues in the CDR3. Trimming at V came to 6 bases and at J to 6 bases, leaving 17 bases not matched to a gene. From germline, CDR1 is MDHEN and CDR2 SYDVKM. The CDR3 coding sequence is TGTGCCAGCAGCTCCACGGGACAGGGAATTTTCAGGTCCGGGGAGCTGTTTTTT. Its translation: CASSSTGQGIFRSGELFF.

There are a few counts of this clone. This chain links TRBV23-1 with TRBJ2-1; D might be TRBD2 (7 bases). TRBV23-1 is flagged as an ORF with uncertain function. With 5 bases removed from V and 5 bases from J, the gap between germline ends came to 16 bases. This CDR3 region has 15 residues. The CDR3 reads CASSGGACPNNEQFF. CDR3 coding DNA: TGCGCCAGCAGTGGGGGGGCGTGTCCAAACAATGAGCAGTTCTTC.

This chain joins TRBV4-1 and TRBJ2-7, with 11 bases that match TRBD2. The V gene end was trimmed by 0 bases and the J gene end by 9 bases; junction bases not matched to a gene: 19. CDR1 is MGHRA, CDR2 YSYEKL, per germline. The CDR3 has 19 residues. The CDR3 coding sequence is TGCGCCAGCAGCCAAGAATCGAGGTCTAGCGGGAGGTTGTTACTAGGGCAGTACTTC. It translates to CASSQESRSSGRLLLGQYF.

The chain couples TRBV5-4 to TRBJ2-1, with TRBD2 identical over 7 bases. V dropped 3 bases and J dropped 1; count of bases not matched to a gene: 1. CDR3 length: 14 amino acids. Germline-derived CDR1 and CDR2 are SGHNT and YYREEE (reference sequence). For the CDR3, the DNA is TGTGCCAGCAGCTGGGGGGGATCCTACAATGAGCAGTTCTTC. Its protein is CASSWGGSYNEQFF.

This clone was seen a single time. This chain links TRBV4-1 with TRBJ1-2; D gene uncertain. Trimming took off 1 base at V and 8 bases at J, with 5 bases between the two ends. This CDR3 is built from 11 residues. Germline loops: CDR1 MGHRA, CDR2 YSYEKL. The CDR3 DNA sequence: TGCGCCAGCAGCCAAGCCCGGGGCTACACCTTC. Translation gives CASSQARGYTF.

The chain links TRBV5-6 to TRBJ1-2, with D maybe TRBD1 (5 bases). CDR3 length: 18 amino acids. With 4 bases removed from V and 4 bases from J, the gap between germline ends came to 26 bases. In germline, CDR1 is SGHDT, CDR2 YYEEEE. CDR3 loop: CASSPMGGKTYISYGYTF. The CDR3 DNA reads TGTGCCAGCAGCCCCATGGGGGGGAAAACCTACATCAGCTATGGCTACACCTTC. The whole variable domain, remainder taken from reference TRBV5-6 and TRBJ1-2, is DAGVTQSPTHLIKTRGQQVTLRCSPKSGHDTVSWYQQALGQGPQFIFQYYEEEERQRGNFPDRFSGHQFPNYSSELNVNALLLGDSALYLCASSPMGGKTYISYGYTFGSGTRLTVV.

The chain combines TRBV6-5 with TRBJ1-2, with a possible D match to TRBD1 (6 bases). Trimming took 0 bases from V and 6 from J, leaving 17 bases between them. The CDR3 totals 16 residues. The germline gives CDR1 MNHEY, CDR2 SVGAGI. CDR3 sequence: CASSYSNRVIEDGYTF. The CDR3 DNA reads as TGTGCCAGCAGTTACTCAAACAGGGTGATTGAGGATGGCTACACCTTC.

This sequence joins TRBV7-2 and TRBJ2-7; 11 nucleotides agree with TRBD1. V dropped 5 bases and J dropped 5; count of bases not matched to a gene: 11. The CDR3 is 16 amino acids. The V gene's germline CDR1 is SGHTA and CDR2 FQGNSA. This CDR3 is CASSPWGGTGGDEQYF. The CDR3 DNA reads as TGTGCCAGCAGCCCCTGGGGGGGGACAGGGGGAGACGAGCAGTACTTC.

The gene calls are TRBV6-5 and TRBJ2-5; 10 bases line up with TRBD1. V lost 7 bases to trimming and J lost 2 bases; unmatched junction nucleotides: 7. Germline lookup yields CDR1 MNHEY and CDR2 SVGAGI. This CDR3 spans 15 amino acids. Here the CDR3 reads CASTQTGGLQETQYF. CDR3 DNA: TGTGCCAGCACCCAGACAGGGGGCCTTCAAGAGACCCAGTACTTC.

The chain recombines TRBV2 with TRBJ1-1; D is unresolved. With 6 bases removed from V and 6 bases from J, the gap between germline ends came to 23 bases. Germline loops: CDR1 SNHLY, CDR2 FYNNEI. This CDR3 contains 16 residues. The CDR3 DNA reads as TGTGCCAGCAGCGAGAGAGGACGGAGGGAGACGGCTGAAGCTTTCTTT. This sequence encodes CASSERGRRETAEAFF.

The chain recombines TRBV11-2 with TRBJ2-1; 7 bases match TRBD2. After removal of 5 bases from V and 8 bases from J, the junction contained 6 bases not matched to a gene. The CDR3 has 13 residues. Germline values: CDR1 SGHAT, CDR2 FQNNGV. As DNA, the CDR3 is TGTGCCAGCAGCCGTGGACTAGTCTATGAGCAGTTCTTC. This codes for CASSRGLVYEQFF.

The gene calls are TRBV2 and TRBJ1-1; 10 positions agree with TRBD1. V was pared by 6 bases and J by 4 bases, with 8 bases of the junction left unmatched. The CDR3 length is 15 residues. Germline V CDR1 and CDR2: SNHLY, FYNNEI. The CDR3 spells CASSLSWTGGTEAFF. The CDR3, as DNA: TGTGCCAGCAGCCTTTCGTGGACAGGGGGCACTGAAGCTTTCTTT.

The V and J genes are TRBV5-1 and TRBJ2-7; perhaps TRBD2 as D (5 bases). The CDR3 totals 15 residues. Trimming removed 3 bases at V and 3 bases at J, with 16 bases between. Germline values: CDR1 SGHRS, CDR2 YFSETQ. This CDR3 reads CASSWRLGSDYEQYF. The DNA for the CDR3 is TGCGCCAGCAGCTGGAGGTTAGGGTCTGACTACGAGCAGTACTTC.

The chain uses TRBV9 and TRBJ2-7; D uncertain. The CDR3 consists of 19 residues. The ends were cut back, 0 bases at V and 4 bases at J, with 26 bases in the middle. The V gene's germline CDR1 is SGDLS and CDR2 YYNGEE. The CDR3 is CASSVALKSGWFSVYEQYV. Here the CDR3 DNA reads TGTGCCAGCAGCGTAGCTCTTAAATCGGGTTGGTTTTCGGTATACGAGCAGTACGTC.

V and J are TRBV6-6 and TRBJ1-3; 7 positions agree with TRBD1. CDR1 is MNHNY, CDR2 SVGAGI, per germline (reference sequence). This CDR3 has 16 residues. V shed 4 bases and J 5 bases; nucleotides not matched to a gene: 11. In nucleotides, the CDR3 is TGTGCCAGCAGTTCTAACGACAGGGTTCATCGAAACACCATATATTTT. Protein sequence: CASSSNDRVHRNTIYF.

Only a few counts were recorded for this clone. The chain carries TRBV27 and TRBJ2-3, with 9 bases that match TRBD2. The germline V gene has CDR1 MNHEY and CDR2 SMNVEV (reference sequence). V lost 10 bases, J lost 3 bases, and 5 bases stayed unmatched. The CDR3 runs 13 residues. In DNA form, the CDR3 reads TGTGCCACCGCTAGCGGGATGACAGATACGCAGTATTTT. It specifies CATASGMTDTQYF.

This rearrangement joins TRBV7-2 to TRBJ1-1; 8 bases agree with TRBD1. CDR3 length: 16 amino acids. The J segment lost 4 bases and the V segment lost 5 bases, leaving 12 bases of the junction unmatched. Germline loops: CDR1 SGHTA, CDR2 FQGNSA. The CDR3, as DNA: TGTGCCAGCAGCCCTTCTGAACAGGGGGGGGGCACTGAAGCTTTCTTT. This encodes CASSPSEQGGGTEAFF.

The sample holds one count of this clone. CDR3 residues: CASSVERGNTEAFF. For the CDR3, the DNA is TGTGCCAGCAGTGTTGAAAGGGGTAACACTGAAGCTTTCTTT. The rearrangement uses TRBV2 and TRBJ1-1; the D gene is possibly TRBD1 (5 bases). V lost 4 bases, J lost 2 bases, and 11 bases lay in between. The CDR3 spans 14 residues. Germline CDR1 SNHLY, CDR2 FYNNEI.

The chain uses TRBV29-1 and TRBJ2-2; weak D call: TRBD2 (5 bases). CDR1 is SQVTM, CDR2 ANQGSEA, per germline. CDR3 size: 12 residues. Trimming shortened V by 7 bases and J by 6 bases, and 12 bases separated the two germline ends. CDR3 sequence: CSGHLGAGELFF. In DNA form, the CDR3 reads TGCAGCGGTCACTTGGGAGCCGGGGAGCTGTTTTTT.

The chain uses TRBV7-9 and TRBJ2-7; no firm D call. The CDR3 has 13 residues. V dropped 5 bases and J dropped 3 bases, with 11 bases sitting between them. CDR1 SEHNR and CDR2 FQNEAQ come from the germline V gene (reference sequence). The CDR3 bases are TGTGCCAGCAGCGGCGACTGGCACTACGAGCAGTACTTC. It specifies CASSGDWHYEQYF. The full variable domain, completed using reference TRBV7-9 and TRBJ2-7, is DTGVSQNPRHKITKRGQNVTFRCDPISEHNRLYWYRQTLGQGPEFLTYFQNEAQLEKSRLLSDRFSAERPKGSFSTLEIQRTEQGDSAMYLCASSGDWHYEQYFGPGTRLTVT.

The chain uses TRBV27 and TRBJ2-7; D unclear. Germline-derived CDR1 and CDR2 are MNHEY and SMNVEV (reference sequence). Trimming took 0 bases from V and 3 from J, leaving 15 bases between them. The CDR3 has 16 residues. CDR3 region: CASSLSLASIGYEQYF. CDR3 nucleotide sequence: TGTGCCAGCAGTTTATCGTTAGCCAGCATCGGCTACGAGCAGTACTTC.

V and J are TRBV5-8 and TRBJ1-1; no definite D call. V was shortened by 0 bases and J by 8 bases, with 5 bases between the two germline ends. CDR1 and CDR2 from the germline V gene are SGHTS and YDEGEE. The CDR3 loop spans 11 amino acids. CDR3 DNA sequence: TGTGCCAGCAGCTTGGGCCTAGAAGCTTTCTTT. This gives the protein CASSLGLEAFF.

The chain is built from TRBV19 and TRBJ1-1; 11 bases align to TRBD1. J was trimmed by 5 bases and V by 3 bases; bases with no gene match: 5. The CDR3 sequence is 15 residues long. Germline V gives CDR1 LNHDA, CDR2 SQIVND (reference sequence). CDR3 in amino acids: CASSIPGQGATEAFF. The DNA of the CDR3 is TGTGCCAGTAGTATCCCCGGACAGGGGGCAACTGAAGCTTTCTTT. Full variable domain (outside the CDR3, taken from reference TRBV19 and TRBJ1-1): DGGITQSPKYLFRKEGQNVTLSCEQNLNHDAMYWYRQDPGQGLRLIYYSQIVNDFQKGDIAEGYSVSREKKESFPLTVTSAQKNPTAFYLCASSIPGQGATEAFFGQGTRLTVV.

Only a few counts were recorded for this clone. The chain couples TRBV19 to TRBJ2-5, with D unresolved. This CDR3 is built from 14 residues. Trimming removed 3 bases from V and 1 base from J, with 9 bases in between. Germline V lookup: CDR1 LNHDA, CDR2 SQIVND (reference sequence). The CDR3 here is CASSIWARQETQYF. DNA for the CDR3: TGTGCCAGTAGTATCTGGGCCCGCCAAGAGACCCAGTACTTC.

This clone was picked up one time. The V gene is TRBV7-9, the J gene TRBJ2-6; D is possibly TRBD1 (5 bases). There are 13 residues in the CDR3. CDR1 SEHNR and CDR2 FQNEAQ come from the germline V gene (reference sequence). Trimming took 2 bases from V and 16 from J, leaving 15 bases between them. The CDR3 DNA reads as TGTGCCAGCAGCTTACCGACAGAGAGGCGACTGACTTTC. Translating gives CASSLPTERRLTF.

This chain uses TRBV4-2 with TRBJ1-3, with D tentatively TRBD1 (5 bases). V was cut by 10 bases and J by 2 bases, with 12 bases left in between. This CDR3 is 13 amino acids long. CDR1 LGHNA and CDR2 YNFKEQ come from the germline V gene. CDR3 protein: CATQGDPGNTIYF. DNA of the CDR3: TGTGCCACCCAGGGTGACCCTGGAAACACCATATATTTT.